The text below deals with one T cell receptor (beta chain). Its target is not known. Noted treatment: around 19 received Ad26.COV2.S at low or high dose, single or two shots; 5 received placebo; per-sample allocation not given. Specimen acquisition occurred on day 63 following the initial vaccine or placebo injection. The donor's status was that of an adult aged 18-55 years in Boston. This vaccine is an Ad26 vector that expresses the Wuhan-strain SARS-CoV-2 spike. This entry is derived from a study of Ad26.COV2.S vaccination and SARS-CoV-2 variants. About the study: Administration of Ad26.COV2.S was intramuscular, either once or twice 56 days apart.

The germline V gene has CDR1 SGHVS and CDR2 FNYEAQ. The V gene lost 1 base and the J gene lost 1 base, with 13 bases spanning the gap. The CDR3 is 16 amino acids. Overall study results and limits: While placebo recipients had lower spike-specific TCR breadth, vaccine recipients had more.

The assay was immunoSEQ multiplex PCR, and TCRdb's table has in-frame clones only and misses some. Among hundreds of thousands of clones, more than 75% were seen once, and the ten largest hold approximately 3.6%. The rearrangement uses TRBV7-6 and TRBJ1-1; no definite D call. The TCR was taken from a person aged 18-65 years who received the Ad26.COV2.S COVID-19 vaccine or a placebo. The sequences come from peripheral blood, collected in a trial of Ad26.COV2.S vaccine versus placebo. The CDR3 sequence: CASSLVPKGGNTEAFF. The CDR3 nucleotides read TGTGCCAGCAGCTTAGTTCCCAAAGGTGGGAACACTGAAGCTTTCTTT.